This T cell receptor (beta chain) was sequenced for a study of CD8 T cells in ankylosing spondylitis. Overall study results and limits: Some motif variants had been reported before (in reactive arthritis synovial fluid and blood). Seemingly characteristic of ankylosing spondylitis blood was a TCR beta motif consisting of 7 or 8 highly homologous variants.

Quantitative 5'-RACE with molecular barcodes was used to make the TCR beta libraries. MiXCR was run by TCRdb on the 5' RACE reads, yielding one entry per CDR3 protein. This repertoire shows about 510,000 distinct CDR3 sequences, 5.3% found once; its top ten account for roughly 3.3%. This clonotype was counted at least ten times. Antigen specificity is unknown. The CDR3 extends over 11 amino acids. CDR1 and CDR2 (germline): ENHRY, SYGVKD. Losses at the gene ends were 6 bases for V and 6 bases for J; bases not matched to a gene: 1. Input material: blood, either unsorted or a sorted T cell fraction (not recorded which). The chain combines TRBV10-3 with TRBJ1-2; TRBD1 matches 7 bases. The TCR comes from a male donor with ankylosing spondylitis. The CDR3 DNA follows: TGTGCCATCAGCGACAGGGATGGCTACACCTTC. Translating it yields CAISDRDGYTF.